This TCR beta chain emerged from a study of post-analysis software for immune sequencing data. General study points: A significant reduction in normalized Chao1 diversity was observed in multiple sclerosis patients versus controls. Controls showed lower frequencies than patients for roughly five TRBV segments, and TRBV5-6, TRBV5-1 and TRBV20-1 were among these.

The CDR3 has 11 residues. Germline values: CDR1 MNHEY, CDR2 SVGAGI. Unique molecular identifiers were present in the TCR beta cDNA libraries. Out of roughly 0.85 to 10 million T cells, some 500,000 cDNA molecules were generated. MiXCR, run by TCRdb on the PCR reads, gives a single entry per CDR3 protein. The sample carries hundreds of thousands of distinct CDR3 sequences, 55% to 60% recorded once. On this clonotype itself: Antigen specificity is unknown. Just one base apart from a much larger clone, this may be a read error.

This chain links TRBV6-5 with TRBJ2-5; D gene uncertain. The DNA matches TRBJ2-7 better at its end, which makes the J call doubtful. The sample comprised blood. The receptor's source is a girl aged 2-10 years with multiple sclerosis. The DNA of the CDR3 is TGTGCCAGCAGTTACTGCTACGAGCAGTACTTC. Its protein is CASSYCYEQYF.